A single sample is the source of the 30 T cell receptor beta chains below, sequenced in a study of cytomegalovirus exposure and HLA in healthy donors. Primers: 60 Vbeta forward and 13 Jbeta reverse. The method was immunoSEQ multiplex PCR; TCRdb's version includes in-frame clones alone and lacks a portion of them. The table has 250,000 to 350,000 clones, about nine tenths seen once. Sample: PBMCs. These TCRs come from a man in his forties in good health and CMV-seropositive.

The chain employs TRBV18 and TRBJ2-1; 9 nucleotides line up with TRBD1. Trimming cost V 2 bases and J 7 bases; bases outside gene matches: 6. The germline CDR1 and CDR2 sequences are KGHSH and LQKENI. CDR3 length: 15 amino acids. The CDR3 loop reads CASSPRGTGWNEQFF. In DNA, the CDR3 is TGTGCCAGCTCACCAAGGGGGACAGGGTGGAATGAGCAGTTCTTC.

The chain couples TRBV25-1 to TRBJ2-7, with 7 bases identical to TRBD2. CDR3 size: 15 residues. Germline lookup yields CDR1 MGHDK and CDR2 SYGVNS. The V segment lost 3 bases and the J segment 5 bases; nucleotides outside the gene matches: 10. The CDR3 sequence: CASSESGEGLHEQYF. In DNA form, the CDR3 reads TGTGCCAGCAGTGAGTCGGGGGAGGGCCTGCACGAGCAGTACTTC.

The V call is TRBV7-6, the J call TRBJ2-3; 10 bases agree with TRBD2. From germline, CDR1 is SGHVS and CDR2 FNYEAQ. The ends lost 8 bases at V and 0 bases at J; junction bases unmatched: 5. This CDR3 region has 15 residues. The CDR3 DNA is TGTGCCAGCCGTCCTAGCGGGAGAAGCACAGATACGCAGTATTTT. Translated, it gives CASRPSGRSTDTQYF.

The CDR3 here is CASIRLADSSYEQYF. CDR3 nucleotide sequence: TGTGCCAGCATCCGACTAGCGGATAGCTCCTACGAGCAGTACTTC. The gene calls are TRBV6-1 and TRBJ2-7, with 9 positions matching TRBD2. The germline gives CDR1 MNHNS, CDR2 SASEGT. The V segment lost 7 bases and the J segment 0 bases; nucleotides outside the gene matches: 7. The CDR3 runs 15 residues.

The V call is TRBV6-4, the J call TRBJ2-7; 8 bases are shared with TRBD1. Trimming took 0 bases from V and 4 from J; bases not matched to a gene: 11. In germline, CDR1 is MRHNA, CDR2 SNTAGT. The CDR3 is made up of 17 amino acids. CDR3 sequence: CASSDSRQGNLRYEQYF. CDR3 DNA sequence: TGTGCCAGCAGTGACTCGAGACAGGGGAATTTGAGGTACGAGCAGTACTTC.

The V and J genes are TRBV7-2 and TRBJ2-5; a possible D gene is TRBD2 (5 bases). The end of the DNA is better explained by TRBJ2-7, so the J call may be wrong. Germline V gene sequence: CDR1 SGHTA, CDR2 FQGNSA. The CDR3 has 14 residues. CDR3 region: CASSFEGYSYEQYF. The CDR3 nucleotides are TGTGCCAGCAGCTTCGAGGGCTACTCCTACGAGCAGTACTTC.

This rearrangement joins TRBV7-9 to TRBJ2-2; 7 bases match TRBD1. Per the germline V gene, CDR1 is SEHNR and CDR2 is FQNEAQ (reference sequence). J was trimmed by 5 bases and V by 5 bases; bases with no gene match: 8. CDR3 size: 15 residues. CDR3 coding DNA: TGTGCCAGCAGCCGACAGGGAGTAGGGACCGGGGAGCTGTTTTTT. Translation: CASSRQGVGTGELFF.

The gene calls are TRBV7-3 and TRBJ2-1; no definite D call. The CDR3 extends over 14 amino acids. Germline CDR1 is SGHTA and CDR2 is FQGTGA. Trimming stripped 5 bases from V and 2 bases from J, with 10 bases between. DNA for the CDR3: TGTGCCAGCAGCCAGCGAGGTCCCTACAATGAGCAGTTCTTC. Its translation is CASSQRGPYNEQFF.

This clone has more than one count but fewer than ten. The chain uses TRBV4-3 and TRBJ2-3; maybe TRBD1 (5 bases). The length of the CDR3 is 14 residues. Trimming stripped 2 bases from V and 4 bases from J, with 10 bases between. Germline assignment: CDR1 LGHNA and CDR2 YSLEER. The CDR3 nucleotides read TGCGCCAGCAGCCAAAGGGCAGGGTCAGATACGCAGTATTTT. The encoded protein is CASSQRAGSDTQYF.

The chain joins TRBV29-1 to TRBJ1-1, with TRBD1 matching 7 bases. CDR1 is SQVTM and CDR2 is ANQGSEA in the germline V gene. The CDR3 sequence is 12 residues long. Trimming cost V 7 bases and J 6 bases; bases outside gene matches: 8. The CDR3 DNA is TGCAGCGCACTTACAGGGGACGCTGAAGCTTTCTTT. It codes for CSALTGDAEAFF.

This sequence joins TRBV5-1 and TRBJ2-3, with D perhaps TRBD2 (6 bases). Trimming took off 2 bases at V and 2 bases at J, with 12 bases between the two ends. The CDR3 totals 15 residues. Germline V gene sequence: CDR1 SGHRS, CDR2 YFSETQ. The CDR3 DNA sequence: TGCGCCAGCAGCTTCGGGACTTACCTCACAGATACGCAGTATTTT. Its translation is CASSFGTYLTDTQYF.

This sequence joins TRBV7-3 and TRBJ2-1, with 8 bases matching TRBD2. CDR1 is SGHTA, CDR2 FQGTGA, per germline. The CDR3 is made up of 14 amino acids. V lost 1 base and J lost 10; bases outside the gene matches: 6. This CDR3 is CASSLNGASGEQFF. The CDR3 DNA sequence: TGTGCCAGCAGCTTAAATGGGGCTAGCGGGGAGCAGTTCTTC.

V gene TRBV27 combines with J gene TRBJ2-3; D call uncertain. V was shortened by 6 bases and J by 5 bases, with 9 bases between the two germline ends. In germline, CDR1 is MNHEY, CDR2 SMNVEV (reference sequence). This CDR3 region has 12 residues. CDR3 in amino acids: CASSADLDTQYF. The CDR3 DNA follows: TGTGCCAGCAGCGCGGATTTAGATACGCAGTATTTT.

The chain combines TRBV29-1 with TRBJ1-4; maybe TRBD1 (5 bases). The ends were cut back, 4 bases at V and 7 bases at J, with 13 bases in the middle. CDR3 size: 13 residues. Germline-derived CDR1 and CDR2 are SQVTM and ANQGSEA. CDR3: CSVAWRGSEKLFF. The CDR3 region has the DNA TGCAGCGTTGCTTGGCGGGGCTCTGAAAAACTGTTTTTT. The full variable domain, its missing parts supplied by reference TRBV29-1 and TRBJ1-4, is SAVISQKPSRDICQRGTSLTIQCQVDSQVTMMFWYRQQPGQSLTLIATANQGSEATYESGFVIDKFPISRPNLTFSTLTVSNMSPEDSSIYLCSVAWRGSEKLFFGSGTQLSVL.

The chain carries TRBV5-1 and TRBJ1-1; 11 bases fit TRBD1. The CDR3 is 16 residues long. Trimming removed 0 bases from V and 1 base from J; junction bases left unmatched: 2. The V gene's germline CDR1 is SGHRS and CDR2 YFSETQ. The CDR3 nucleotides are TGCGCCAGCAGCTTGGGGACAGGGGGCAGGAACACTGAAGCTTTCTTT. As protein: CASSLGTGGRNTEAFF.

CDR3 loop: CASSLRVGSSYEQYF. The CDR3 DNA is TGTGCCAGCAGCTTACGGGTCGGGAGCTCCTACGAGCAGTACTTC. The J gene is TRBJ2-7, the V gene TRBV7-8; possibly TRBD2 for D (6 bases). V lost 2 bases and J lost 0, with 11 bases in between. CDR1 SGHVS and CDR2 FQNEAQ come from the germline V gene. The CDR3 contains 15 residues.

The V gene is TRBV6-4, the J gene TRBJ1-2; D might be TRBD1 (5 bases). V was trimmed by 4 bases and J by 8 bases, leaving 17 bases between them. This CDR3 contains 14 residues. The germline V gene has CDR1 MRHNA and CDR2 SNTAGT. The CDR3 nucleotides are TGTGCCAGCAGTGTTTCCCACGGACAAGTAGGCTACACCTTC. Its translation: CASSVSHGQVGYTF.

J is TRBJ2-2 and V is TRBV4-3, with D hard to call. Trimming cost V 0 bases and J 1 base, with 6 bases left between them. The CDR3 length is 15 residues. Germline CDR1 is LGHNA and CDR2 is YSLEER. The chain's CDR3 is CASSQDRMNTGELFF. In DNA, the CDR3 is TGCGCCAGCAGCCAAGACAGGATGAACACCGGGGAGCTGTTTTTT.

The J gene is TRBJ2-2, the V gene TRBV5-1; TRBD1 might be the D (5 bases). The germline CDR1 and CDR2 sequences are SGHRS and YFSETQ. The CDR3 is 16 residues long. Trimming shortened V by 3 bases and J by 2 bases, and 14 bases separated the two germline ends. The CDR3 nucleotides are TGCGCCAGCAGCTATATTACAGGAACTAACACCGGGGAGCTGTTTTTT. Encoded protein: CASSYITGTNTGELFF.

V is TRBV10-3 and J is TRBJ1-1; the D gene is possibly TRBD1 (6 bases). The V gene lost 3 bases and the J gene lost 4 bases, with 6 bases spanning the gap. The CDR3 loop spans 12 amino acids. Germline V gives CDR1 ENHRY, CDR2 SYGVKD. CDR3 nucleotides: TGTGCCATCAGTGAACAGGGCACTGAAGCTTTCTTT. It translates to CAISEQGTEAFF.

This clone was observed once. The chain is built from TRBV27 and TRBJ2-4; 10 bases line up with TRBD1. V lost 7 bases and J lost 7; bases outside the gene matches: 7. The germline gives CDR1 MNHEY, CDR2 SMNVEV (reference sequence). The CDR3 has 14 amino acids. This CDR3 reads CASTMTGGLNIQYF. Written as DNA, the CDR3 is TGTGCCAGCACCATGACAGGGGGCCTGAACATTCAGTACTTC.

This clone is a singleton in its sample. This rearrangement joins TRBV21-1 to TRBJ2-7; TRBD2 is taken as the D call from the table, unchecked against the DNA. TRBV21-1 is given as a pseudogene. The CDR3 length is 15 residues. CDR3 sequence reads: CASSKAPQAPGEQYF. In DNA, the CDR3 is TGTGCCAGCAGCAAAGCGCCGCAGGCCCCGGGGGAGCAGTACTTC.

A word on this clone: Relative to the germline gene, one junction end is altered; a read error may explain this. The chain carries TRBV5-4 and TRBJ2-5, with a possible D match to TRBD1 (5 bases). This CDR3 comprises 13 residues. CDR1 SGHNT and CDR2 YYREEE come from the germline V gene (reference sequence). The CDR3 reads CASSLGPSPRGHF. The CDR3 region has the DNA TGTGCCAGCAGCTTGGGACCCTCTCCAAGGGGTCACTTC.

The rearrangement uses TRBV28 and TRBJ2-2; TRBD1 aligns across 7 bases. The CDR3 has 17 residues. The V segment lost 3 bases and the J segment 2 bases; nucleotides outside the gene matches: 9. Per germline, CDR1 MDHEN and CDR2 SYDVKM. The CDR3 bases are TGTGCCAGCAGTTTCAGGGTCGGACAGGCCAACACCGGGGAGCTGTTTTTT. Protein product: CASSFRVGQANTGELFF.

Written as DNA, the CDR3 is TGCGCCAGCAGTGCTAGTCTAGTTTGGTCCTACAATGAGCAGTTCTTC. Its protein is CASSASLVWSYNEQFF. V gene TRBV10-2 combines with J gene TRBJ2-1; unclear D gene. In germline, CDR1 is WSHSY, CDR2 SAAADI. This CDR3 contains 16 residues. V lost 4 bases to trimming and J lost 1 base, with 14 bases between them.

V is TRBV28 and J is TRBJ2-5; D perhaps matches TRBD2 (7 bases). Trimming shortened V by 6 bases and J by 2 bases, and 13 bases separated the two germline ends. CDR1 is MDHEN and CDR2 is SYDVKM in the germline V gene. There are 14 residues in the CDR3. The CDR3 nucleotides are TGTGCCAGCAGCGGCGGGGGCAGACAAGAGACCCAGTACTTC. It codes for CASSGGGRQETQYF.

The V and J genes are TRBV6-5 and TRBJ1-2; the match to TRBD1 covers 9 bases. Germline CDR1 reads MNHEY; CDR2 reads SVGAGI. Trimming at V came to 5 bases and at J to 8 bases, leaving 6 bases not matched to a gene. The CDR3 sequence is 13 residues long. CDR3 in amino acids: CASSPQGQGGYTF. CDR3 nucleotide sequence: TGTGCCAGCAGTCCACAGGGACAGGGAGGCTACACCTTC.

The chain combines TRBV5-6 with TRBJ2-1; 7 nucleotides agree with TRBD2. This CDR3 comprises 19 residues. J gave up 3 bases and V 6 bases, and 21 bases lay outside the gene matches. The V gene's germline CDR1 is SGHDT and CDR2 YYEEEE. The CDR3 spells CASTQGRRRAGVIYNEQFF. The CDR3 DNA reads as TGTGCCAGCACCCAGGGCCGGCGAAGGGCGGGGGTTATCTACAATGAGCAGTTCTTC.

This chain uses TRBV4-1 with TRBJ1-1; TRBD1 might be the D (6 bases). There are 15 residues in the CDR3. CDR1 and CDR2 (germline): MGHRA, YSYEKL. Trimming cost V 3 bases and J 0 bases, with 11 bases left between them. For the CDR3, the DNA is TGCGCCAGCAGCCATCGACAGGCTGTGAACACTGAAGCTTTCTTT. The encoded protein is CASSHRQAVNTEAFF.

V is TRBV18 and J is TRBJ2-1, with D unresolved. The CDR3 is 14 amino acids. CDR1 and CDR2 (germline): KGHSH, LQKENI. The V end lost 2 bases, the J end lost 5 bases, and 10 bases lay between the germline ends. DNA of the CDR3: TGTGCCAGCTCACCAGACTCCAGTCACAATGAGCAGTTCTTC. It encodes CASSPDSSHNEQFF.